Shown below are 18 T cell receptor beta chains from a single sample sequenced in a study of low-dose radiotherapy and immunotherapy resistance in tumors. Primers used for first-strand cDNA, a TRAV- and TRBV-specific set, covered both alpha and beta chains. TCRs were amplified for roughly 20 PCR cycles with a constant-region primer and V-primer adapter. Using its own MiXCR run on the reads, TCRdb lists one record per CDR3 protein. The sample has around 65,000 distinct CDR3 sequences; more than 25% are singletons. Indicated time point: before trial treatment. Source: PBMCs, taken before treatment. Receptor source: a male donor with rectosigmoid adenocarcinoma.

This clonotype was seen many times. The chain joins TRBV4-1 to TRBJ2-6; D is undetermined. V lost 0 bases to trimming and J lost 13 bases, with 10 bases between them. This CDR3 contains 13 residues. The germline CDR1 and CDR2 sequences are MGHRA and YSYEKL. The CDR3 sequence: CASSQDTPRVLTF. As DNA, the CDR3 is TGCGCCAGCAGCCAAGACACCCCCCGGGTCCTGACTTTC.

The sample holds many counts of this clonotype. The gene calls are TRBV10-3 and TRBJ2-7; 7 bases match TRBD1. Germline V CDR1 and CDR2: ENHRY, SYGVKD. CDR3 length: 14 amino acids. The V gene end was trimmed by 4 bases and the J gene end by 2 bases; junction bases not matched to a gene: 5. CDR3 amino acids: CAISATGVAYEQYF. DNA of the CDR3: TGTGCCATCAGTGCTACAGGGGTAGCCTACGAGCAGTACTTC.

This clonotype showed up many times. The J gene is TRBJ2-3, the V gene TRBV12-3 or TRBV12-4; tentatively, D is TRBD2 (6 bases). The CDR3 contains 15 residues. V was clipped by 8 bases and J by 1 base, with 16 bases between them. The CDR3 coding sequence is TGTGCCAGCCGCCGGTTGGGACTCCGCACAGATACGCAGTATTTT. It encodes CASRRLGLRTDTQYF.

This clonotype came up many times. The genes are TRBV5-1 and TRBJ2-3; 8 bases fit TRBD1. This CDR3 spans 17 amino acids. The germline gives CDR1 SGHRS, CDR2 YFSETQ. V dropped 8 bases and J dropped 0; count of bases not matched to a gene: 14. The CDR3 reads CASKGAGGETSTDTQYF. In DNA form, the CDR3 reads TGCGCCAGTAAAGGAGCAGGGGGCGAGACTAGCACAGATACGCAGTATTTT.

The chain carries TRBV28 and TRBJ1-4, with 9 bases matching TRBD1. This CDR3 comprises 15 residues. J was trimmed by 8 bases and V by 6 bases; bases with no gene match: 10. Germline-derived CDR1 and CDR2 are MDHEN and SYDVKM. CDR3 loop: CASRRSGTGWEKLFF. The CDR3 DNA sequence: TGTGCCAGCAGGCGATCCGGGACAGGGTGGGAAAAACTGTTTTTT.

This clonotype was detected only once. One end of the junction is discordant with germline, which a read error may explain. The CDR3: CARRSTGRSSYEQYF. The CDR3 nucleotides are TGTGCCCGGAGATCGACAGGACGGTCCTCCTACGAGCAGTACTTC. This chain connects TRBV30 to TRBJ2-7; possible D gene TRBD1, 6 bases. Germline V gives CDR1 GTSNPN, CDR2 SVGIG (reference sequence). The CDR3 covers 15 residues.

This clonotype was recorded many times. The V call is TRBV7-2, the J call TRBJ2-1; TRBD2 might be the D (6 bases). Germline V CDR1 and CDR2: SGHTA, FQGNSA. Trimming pared 5 bases from V and 10 bases from J, leaving 18 bases between. The CDR3 totals 14 residues. In nucleotides, the CDR3 is TGTGCCAGCAGCATCCAGCGGGCGGCATGGGAGCAGTTCTTC. It yields the protein CASSIQRAAWEQFF.

This clonotype showed up many times. The V and J genes are TRBV25-1 and TRBJ2-7; no clear D. CDR3 size: 12 residues. Germline V gene data show CDR1 as MGHDK and CDR2 as SYGVNS. The V end was cut by 6 bases, the J end by 2 bases, with 8 bases between. The CDR3: CASRDVTYEQYF. In nucleotides, the CDR3 is TGTGCCAGCAGGGACGTTACCTACGAGCAGTACTTC.

This clonotype was seen repeatedly, ten times or more. The chain carries TRBV6-2 or TRBV6-3 and TRBJ1-1; D is possibly TRBD1 (5 bases). Germline V gene sequence: CDR1 MNHEY, CDR2 SVGEGT. V was cut by 6 bases and J by 2 bases, with 10 bases left in between. This CDR3 has 13 residues. CDR3 protein: CASRMTVNTEAFF. The CDR3 nucleotides read TGTGCCAGCAGAATGACAGTTAACACTGAAGCTTTCTTT.

To note about this clonotype: Since the CDR3 does not end with the conserved phenylalanine or tryptophan, this likely comes from a read error. V gene TRBV24-1 combines with J gene TRBJ2-4; the match to TRBD1 covers 8 bases. Trimming cost V 12 bases and J 3 bases; bases outside gene matches: 9. The CDR3 contains 14 residues. From germline, CDR1 is KGHDR and CDR2 SFDVKD. This CDR3 is CAPWTGSDKNIQYY. The CDR3 nucleotides read TGTGCCCCTTGGACAGGGTCGGACAAAAACATTCAGTACTAC.

The rearrangement joins TRBV5-5 to TRBJ2-1; D unresolved. The CDR3 has 13 residues. The V end lost 4 bases, the J end lost 7 bases, and 12 bases lay between the germline ends. Germline-derived CDR1 and CDR2 are SGHKS and YYEKEE (reference sequence). The CDR3 spells CASSNDARNEQFF. CDR3 DNA: TGTGCCAGCAGCAATGACGCGCGGAATGAGCAGTTCTTC.

This clonotype was seen many times. The chain has TRBV9 and TRBJ2-1; D unclear. The CDR3 covers 13 residues. V was pared by 0 bases and J by 5 bases, with 6 bases between. Germline V lookup: CDR1 SGDLS, CDR2 YYNGEE. The CDR3, as DNA: TGTGCCAGCAGCGTAGGAGGAAACAATGAGCAGTTCTTC. Amino acid sequence: CASSVGGNNEQFF.

This clonotype has a count of ten or more. V gene TRBV19 combines with J gene TRBJ1-5; D is perhaps TRBD1 (5 bases). Germline-derived CDR1 and CDR2 are LNHDA and SQIVND (reference sequence). V shed 4 bases and J shed 1 base, with 14 bases lying between them. The CDR3 consists of 16 residues. As DNA, the CDR3 is TGTGCCAGTAGTAGGAAGGGGAAAACAAGCAATCAGCCCCAGCATTTT. Its protein is CASSRKGKTSNQPQHF.

The chain links TRBV6-6 to TRBJ1-2; D remains ambiguous. CDR1 is MNHNY, CDR2 SVGAGI, per germline (reference sequence). The CDR3 contains 15 residues. Deletions cut 0 bases from V and 0 bases from J, with 8 bases between. CDR3: CASSYSVGTNYGYTF. CDR3 bases: TGTGCCAGCAGTTACTCAGTGGGAACTAACTATGGCTACACCTTC.

CDR3 region: CASSSGTGVYEQYF. CDR3 nucleotide sequence: TGTGCCAGCAGTTCAGGGACAGGGGTCTACGAGCAGTACTTC. The gene calls are TRBV28 and TRBJ2-7; TRBD1 matches 10 bases. Per germline, CDR1 MDHEN and CDR2 SYDVKM. Losses at the gene ends were 4 bases for V and 3 bases for J; bases not matched to a gene: 3. This CDR3 contains 14 residues.

With respect to this clonotype: A far bigger clonotype differs at one base, so this is likely a read error. This chain joins TRBV28 and TRBJ2-1; 10 nucleotides agree with TRBD1. V was pared by 6 bases and J by 13 bases, with 15 bases of the junction left unmatched. The CDR3 is 15 amino acids. Per germline, CDR1 MDHEN and CDR2 SYDVKM. CDR3: CASRGDRGGVETQFF. CDR3 in DNA: TGTGCCAGCAGGGGGGACAGGGGAGGTGTCGAGACCCAGTTCTTC.

Concerning this clonotype: A read error is the likely source, as a far larger clone sits one nucleotide away. The chain recombines TRBV7-6 with TRBJ1-1, with D possibly TRBD1 on 5 matching bases. This CDR3 contains 14 residues. Germline V gives CDR1 SGHVS, CDR2 FNYEAQ. Trimming pared 5 bases from V and 4 bases from J, leaving 14 bases between. The chain's CDR3 is CASSARGRPTEAFF. For the CDR3, the DNA is TGTGCCAGCAGCGCCCGGGGGAGGCCCACTGAAGCTTTCTTT.

This clonotype was seen ten or more times. The chain combines TRBV4-2 with TRBJ2-3; 7 nucleotides align to TRBD2. Germline CDR1 LGHNA, CDR2 YNFKEQ. V lost 4 bases to trimming and J lost 8 bases; unmatched junction nucleotides: 6. The CDR3 totals 13 residues. The CDR3 DNA follows: TGTGCCAGCAGCCGGACGGGGGAGGGTACGCAGTATTTT. Translation gives CASSRTGEGTQYF.